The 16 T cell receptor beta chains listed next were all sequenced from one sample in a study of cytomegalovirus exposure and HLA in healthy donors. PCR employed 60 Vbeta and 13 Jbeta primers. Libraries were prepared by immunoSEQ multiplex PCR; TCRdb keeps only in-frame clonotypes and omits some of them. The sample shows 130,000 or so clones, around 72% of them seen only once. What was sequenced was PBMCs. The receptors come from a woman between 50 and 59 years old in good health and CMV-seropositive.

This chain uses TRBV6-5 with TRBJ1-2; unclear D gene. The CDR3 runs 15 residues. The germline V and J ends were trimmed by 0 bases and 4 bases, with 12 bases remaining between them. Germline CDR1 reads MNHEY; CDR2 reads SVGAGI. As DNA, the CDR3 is TGTGCCAGCAGTTACTCGCGGGGTTTTAGCTATGGCTACACCTTC. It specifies CASSYSRGFSYGYTF.

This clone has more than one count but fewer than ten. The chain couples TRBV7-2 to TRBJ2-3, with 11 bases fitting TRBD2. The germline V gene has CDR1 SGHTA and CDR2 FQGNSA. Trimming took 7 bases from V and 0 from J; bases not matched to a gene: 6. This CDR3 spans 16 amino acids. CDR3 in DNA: TGTGCCAGCAACAGACTAGCGGGAACGAGCACAGATACGCAGTATTTT. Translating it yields CASNRLAGTSTDTQYF.

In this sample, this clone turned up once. This CDR3 reads CASSHSTGSSDEQFF. As DNA, the CDR3 is TGCGCCAGCAGCCATTCCACCGGAAGTAGCGATGAGCAGTTCTTC. The rearrangement links TRBV4-3 to TRBJ2-1, with a weak D call TRBD2 (5 bases). CDR1 is LGHNA and CDR2 is YSLEER in the germline V gene. V was clipped by 3 bases and J by 8 bases, with 17 bases between them. The CDR3 consists of 15 residues.

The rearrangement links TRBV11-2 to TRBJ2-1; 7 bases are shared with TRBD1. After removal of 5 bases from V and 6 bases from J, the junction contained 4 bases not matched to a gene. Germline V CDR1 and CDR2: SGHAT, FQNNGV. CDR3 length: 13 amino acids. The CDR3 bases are TGTGCCAGCAGCCCCGGGACAGCCAATGAGCAGTTCTTC. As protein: CASSPGTANEQFF. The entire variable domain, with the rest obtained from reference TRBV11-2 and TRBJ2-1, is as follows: EAGVAQSPRYKIIEKRQSVAFWCNPISGHATLYWYQQILGQGPKLLIQFQNNGVVDDSQLPKDRFSAERLKGVDSTLKIQPAKLEDSAVYLCASSPGTANEQFFGPGTRLTVL.

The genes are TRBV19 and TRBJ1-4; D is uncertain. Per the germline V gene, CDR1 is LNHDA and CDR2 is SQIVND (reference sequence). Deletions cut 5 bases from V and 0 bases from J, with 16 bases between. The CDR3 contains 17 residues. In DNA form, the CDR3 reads TGTGCCAGTAGTCGCAGGACTATTGGGGCAACTAATGAAAAACTGTTTTTT. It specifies CASSRRTIGATNEKLFF.

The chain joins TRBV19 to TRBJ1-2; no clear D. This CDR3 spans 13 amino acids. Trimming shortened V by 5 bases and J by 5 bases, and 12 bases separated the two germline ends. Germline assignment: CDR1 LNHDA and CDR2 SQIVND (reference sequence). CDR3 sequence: CASSLTGKYGYTF. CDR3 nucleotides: TGTGCCAGTAGTCTCACCGGTAAATATGGCTACACCTTC.

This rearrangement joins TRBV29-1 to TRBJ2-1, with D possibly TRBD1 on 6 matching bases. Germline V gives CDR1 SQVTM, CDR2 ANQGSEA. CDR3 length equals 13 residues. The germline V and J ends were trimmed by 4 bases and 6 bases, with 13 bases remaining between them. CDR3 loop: CSVARGRGNEQFF. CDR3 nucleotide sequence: TGCAGCGTTGCCAGGGGCCGGGGCAATGAGCAGTTCTTC.

The CDR3 reads CASSRTGASEAFF. The CDR3 region has the DNA TGTGCCAGCAGCCGTACAGGGGCGTCTGAAGCTTTCTTT. This chain connects TRBV14 to TRBJ1-1; 7 bases are shared with TRBD1. There are 13 residues in the CDR3. With V trimmed by 4 bases and J by 6 bases, 5 bases remained unmatched. Per the germline V gene, CDR1 is SGHDN and CDR2 is FVKESK.

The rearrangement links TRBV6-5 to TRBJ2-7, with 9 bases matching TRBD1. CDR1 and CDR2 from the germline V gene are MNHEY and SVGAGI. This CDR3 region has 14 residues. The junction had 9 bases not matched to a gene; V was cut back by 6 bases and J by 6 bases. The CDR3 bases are TGTGCCAGCAGATCCGGACAGGGGTCCCGCGAGCAGTACTTC. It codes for CASRSGQGSREQYF.

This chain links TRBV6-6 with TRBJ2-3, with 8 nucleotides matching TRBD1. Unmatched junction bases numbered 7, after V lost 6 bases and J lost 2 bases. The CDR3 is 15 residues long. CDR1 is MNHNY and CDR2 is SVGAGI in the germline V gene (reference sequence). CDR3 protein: CASRRQGQVTDTQYF. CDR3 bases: TGTGCCAGCAGGCGCCAGGGACAGGTCACAGATACGCAGTATTTT.

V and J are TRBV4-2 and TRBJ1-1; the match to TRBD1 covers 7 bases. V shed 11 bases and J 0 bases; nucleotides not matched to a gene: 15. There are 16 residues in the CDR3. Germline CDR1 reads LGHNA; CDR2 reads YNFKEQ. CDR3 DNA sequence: TGTGCCGCCGAAACCCCCACAGGGGACATGAACACTGAAGCTTTCTTT. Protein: CAAETPTGDMNTEAFF.

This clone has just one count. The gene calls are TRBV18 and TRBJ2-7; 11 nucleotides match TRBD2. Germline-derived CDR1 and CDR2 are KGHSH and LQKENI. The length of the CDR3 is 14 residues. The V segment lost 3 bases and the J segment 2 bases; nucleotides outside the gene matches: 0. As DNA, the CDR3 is TGTGCCAGCTCACCGGGACTAGCGGCCTACGAGCAGTACTTC. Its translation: CASSPGLAAYEQYF.

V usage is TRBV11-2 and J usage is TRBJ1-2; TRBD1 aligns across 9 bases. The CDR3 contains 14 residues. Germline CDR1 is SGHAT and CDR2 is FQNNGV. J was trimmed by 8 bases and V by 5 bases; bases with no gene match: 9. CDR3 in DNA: TGTGCCAGCAGCAAGCTGGGACAGGGTCACGGCTACACCTTC. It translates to CASSKLGQGHGYTF. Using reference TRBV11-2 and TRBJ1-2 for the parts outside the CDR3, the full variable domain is EAGVAQSPRYKIIEKRQSVAFWCNPISGHATLYWYQQILGQGPKLLIQFQNNGVVDDSQLPKDRFSAERLKGVDSTLKIQPAKLEDSAVYLCASSKLGQGHGYTFGSGTRLTVV.

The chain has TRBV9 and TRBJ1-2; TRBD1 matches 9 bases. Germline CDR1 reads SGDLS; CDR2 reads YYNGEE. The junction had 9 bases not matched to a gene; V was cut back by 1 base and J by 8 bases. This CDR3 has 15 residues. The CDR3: CASSVRDRVSGGYTF. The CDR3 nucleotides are TGTGCCAGCAGCGTACGGGACAGGGTCTCGGGAGGCTACACCTTC.

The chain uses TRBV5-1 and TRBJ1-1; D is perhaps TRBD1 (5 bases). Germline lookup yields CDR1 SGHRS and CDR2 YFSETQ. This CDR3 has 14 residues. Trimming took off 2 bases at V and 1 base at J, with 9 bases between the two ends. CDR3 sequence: CASSFGHKNTEAFF. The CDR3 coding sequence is TGCGCCAGCAGCTTCGGACACAAGAACACTGAAGCTTTCTTT.

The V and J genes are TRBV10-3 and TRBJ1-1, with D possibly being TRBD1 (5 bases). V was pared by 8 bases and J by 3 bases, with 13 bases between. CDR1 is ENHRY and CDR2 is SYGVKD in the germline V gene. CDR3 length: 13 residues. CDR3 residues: CAIGGGLDTEAFF. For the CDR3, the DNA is TGTGCCATCGGGGGGGGGTTGGACACTGAAGCTTTCTTT.